The 5 T cell receptor beta chains below come from one sample, sequenced in a study of T cell repertoires in cytomegalovirus infection. Using its own MiXCR run on the reads, TCRdb lists one record per CDR3 protein. The sample yields 200,000 to 250,000 distinct CDR3 sequences, over 9% seen once. Sequenced input: PBMCs. Receptor source: a human donor in good health (CMV status not recorded). Some clones in this sample may be carry-over from other donors' samples.

The chain couples TRBV5-1 to TRBJ2-7; 10 nucleotides match TRBD2. The CDR3 consists of 14 residues. The V gene's germline CDR1 is SGHRS and CDR2 YFSETQ. With V trimmed by 2 bases and J by 3 bases, 2 bases remained unmatched. CDR3 residues: CASSFSSGGYEQYF. The CDR3 DNA reads TGCGCCAGCAGCTTTTCTAGCGGGGGCTACGAGCAGTACTTC.

This clonotype has just a few counts. The chain has TRBV19 and TRBJ2-5; 8 bases match TRBD2. Germline-derived CDR1 and CDR2 are LNHDA and SQIVND (reference sequence). The CDR3 sequence is 16 residues long. V trimming: 3 bases; J trimming: 5 bases; junction bases outside the gene matches: 11. DNA of the CDR3: TGTGCCAGTAGTATTTTTGGAGCGGGAGCCACTGAGACCCAGTACTTC. Translation gives CASSIFGAGATETQYF.

Many counts were recorded for this clonotype. The V call is TRBV29-1, the J call TRBJ2-3; unclear D gene. CDR3 length: 11 amino acids. CDR1 is SQVTM and CDR2 is ANQGSEA in the germline V gene. Trimming shortened V by 4 bases and J by 4 bases, and 6 bases separated the two germline ends. CDR3 region: CSVGNADTQYF. CDR3 coding DNA: TGCAGCGTTGGTAACGCAGATACGCAGTATTTT.

DNA for the CDR3: TGTGCCAGCAGCTTAACCGGGGACCCGGGGACCCAGTACTTC. The encoded protein is CASSLTGDPGTQYF. V and J are TRBV7-9 and TRBJ2-5; D possibly matches TRBD1 or TRBD2 (5 bases each). The V end lost 2 bases, the J end lost 7 bases, and 14 bases lay between the germline ends. Germline V CDR1 and CDR2: SEHNR, FQNEAQ (reference sequence). CDR3 size: 14 residues.

The sample holds many counts of this clonotype. The chain combines TRBV7-2 with TRBJ2-3; perhaps TRBD2 as D (6 bases). Germline lookup yields CDR1 SGHTA and CDR2 FQGNSA. The CDR3 has 13 residues. Trimming cost V 8 bases and J 2 bases, with 11 bases left between them. For the CDR3, the DNA is TGTGCCAGCGGTGCGGGGACCACAGATACGCAGTATTTT. Its protein product is CASGAGTTDTQYF.